The 22 T cell receptor beta chains below come from one sample, sequenced in a study of OX40 agonist ivuxolimab in advanced cancers. Data came from immunoSEQ multiplex PCR; TCRdb stores just in-frame clones and leaves some out. The sample holds about 47,000 clones, around 84% seen once. The sample here was CD4+ or CD8+ T cells sorted from blood, taken in a trial of the OX40 agonist ivuxolimab. These receptors all stem from an adult with an advanced solid tumor such as melanoma, head and neck, liver or kidney cancer.

The rearrangement uses TRBV19 and TRBJ2-1, with D perhaps assigned TRBD1 or TRBD2 (5 bases each). CDR3 length: 11 amino acids. The germline V gene encodes CDR1 LNHDA and CDR2 SQIVND (reference sequence). The CDR3 DNA follows: TGTGCTACCGGGACCCACAATGAGCAGTTCTTC. It translates to CATGTHNEQFF.

The CDR3 DNA follows: TGTGCCAGCAGCTCCCAACGAGATACGCAGTATTTT. Translation gives CASSSQRDTQYF. The gene calls are TRBV5-5 and TRBJ2-3; no reliable D call. The ends were cut back, 3 bases at V and 5 bases at J, with 7 bases in the middle. CDR1 is SGHKS, CDR2 YYEKEE, per germline (reference sequence). The length of the CDR3 is 12 residues.

Notes on this clone: One end of the junction varies from germline; a read error may be responsible. This chain links TRBV28 with TRBJ2-3; D is perhaps TRBD1 (6 bases). The CDR3 contains 12 residues. The germline V gene encodes CDR1 MDHEN and CDR2 SYDVKM. CDR3 sequence reads: CASSSRTDMQYF. The CDR3 bases are TGTGCCAGCAGTTCCCGGACAGATATGCAGTATTTT. The whole variable domain, remainder taken from reference TRBV28 and TRBJ2-3, is DVKVTQSSRYLVKRTGEKVFLECVQDMDHENMFWYRQDPGLGLRLIYFSYDVKMKEKGDIPEGYSVSREKKERFSLILESASTNQTSMYLCASSSRTDMQYFGPGTRLTVL.

Written as DNA, the CDR3 is TGCGCCAGCAGCCCCGAGCGGGGACAGCTTAGGGGAGATACGCAGTATTTT. As protein: CASSPERGQLRGDTQYF. The V call is TRBV5-1, the J call TRBJ2-3; tentatively, D is TRBD1 or TRBD2 (7 bases each). Germline CDR1 reads SGHRS; CDR2 reads YFSETQ. The CDR3 runs 17 residues. V lost 4 bases, J lost 5 bases, and 23 bases lay in between.

The genes are TRBV5-5 and TRBJ2-1, with TRBD2 identical over 8 bases. CDR3 length: 16 amino acids. The V gene end was trimmed by 2 bases and the J gene end by 6 bases; junction bases not matched to a gene: 10. Germline-derived CDR1 and CDR2 are SGHKS and YYEKEE (reference sequence). The CDR3: CASSLFSGGPVNEQFF. The CDR3 DNA follows: TGTGCCAGCAGCTTATTTTCGGGAGGGCCCGTCAATGAGCAGTTCTTC.

The chain combines TRBV9 with TRBJ2-7; 10 bases line up with TRBD2. The germline V gene has CDR1 SGDLS and CDR2 YYNGEE. The J segment lost 4 bases and the V segment lost 4 bases, leaving 11 bases of the junction unmatched. The length of the CDR3 is 16 residues. For the CDR3, the DNA is TGTGCCAGCAGCCGGACTAGCGGAACCAATACTTACGAGCAGTACTTC. It translates to CASSRTSGTNTYEQYF.

The chain is built from TRBV9 and TRBJ2-5; D gene unclear. Trimming removed 2 bases at V and 2 bases at J, with 13 bases between. CDR1 is SGDLS and CDR2 is YYNGEE in the germline V gene. The CDR3 length is 15 residues. The CDR3 nucleotides are TGTGCCAGCAGCGTCAGGCAGACCTCTCAAGAGACCCAGTACTTC. Amino acid sequence: CASSVRQTSQETQYF. The whole variable domain, remainder taken from reference TRBV9 and TRBJ2-5, is DSGVTQTPKHLITATGQRVTLRCSPRSGDLSVYWYQQSLDQGLQFLIQYYNGEERAKGNILERFSAQQFPDLHSELNLSSLELGDSALYFCASSVRQTSQETQYFGPGTRLLVL.

V and J are TRBV6-5 and TRBJ1-2; 8 nucleotides agree with TRBD1. CDR1 and CDR2 (germline): MNHEY, SVGAGI. The CDR3 totals 15 residues. The V segment lost 7 bases and the J segment 6 bases; nucleotides outside the gene matches: 13. The CDR3 DNA reads as TGTGCCAGCATTGCCCGGACAGGGAGGGACCATGGCTACACCTTC. Protein product: CASIARTGRDHGYTF.

The chain couples TRBV10-3 to TRBJ2-5; no clear D gene. CDR1 ENHRY and CDR2 SYGVKD come from the germline V gene. The CDR3 contains 14 residues. The ends were cut back, 2 bases at V and 2 bases at J, with 9 bases in the middle. The CDR3 DNA follows: TGTGCCATCAGTGAGGTGGCACCACAAGAGACCCAGTACTTC. Its protein product is CAISEVAPQETQYF.

V and J are TRBV20-1 and TRBJ2-1; no clear D. Per the germline V gene, CDR1 is DFQATT and CDR2 is SNEGSKA (reference sequence). The CDR3 length is 11 residues. V was pared by 6 bases and J by 3 bases, with 6 bases between. The CDR3 protein is CSALNYNEQFF. The CDR3 nucleotides read TGCAGTGCCCTCAACTACAATGAGCAGTTCTTC.

In its sample, this clone was seen once. The V call is TRBV7-9, the J call TRBJ2-7, with 14 positions matching TRBD2. The CDR3 is made up of 15 amino acids. Germline CDR1 SEHNR, CDR2 FQNEAQ (reference sequence). The V and J ends lost 5 bases and 5 bases, in that order; junction bases with no gene match: 5. In DNA, the CDR3 is TGTGCCAGCAGCGGGACTAGCGGGAGTCTAAACGAGCAGTACTTC. Encoded protein: CASSGTSGSLNEQYF.

This clone was seen a handful of times. The rearrangement links TRBV27 to TRBJ1-1, with D uncertain. There are 14 residues in the CDR3. The germline CDR1 and CDR2 sequences are MNHEY and SMNVEV (reference sequence). Trimming removed 4 bases at V and 4 bases at J, with 13 bases between. The CDR3 nucleotides read TGTGCCAGCAGTTATTCGGGCACCGGCACTGAAGCTTTCTTT. Translation gives CASSYSGTGTEAFF.

This clone was found once. The V gene is TRBV5-5, the J gene TRBJ2-7; D is uncertain. This CDR3 contains 14 residues. The germline V and J ends were trimmed by 2 bases and 2 bases, with 11 bases remaining between them. Germline V gives CDR1 SGHKS, CDR2 YYEKEE (reference sequence). The DNA of the CDR3 is TGTGCCAGCAGCTTACTCACGGGTCCCTACGAGCAGTACTTC. Protein sequence: CASSLLTGPYEQYF.

This clone occurred once. The rearrangement links TRBV28 to TRBJ1-2; D remains unclear. Trimming took 5 bases from V and 3 from J, leaving 16 bases between them. CDR3 size: 15 residues. The V gene's germline CDR1 is MDHEN and CDR2 SYDVKM. The CDR3 nucleotides read TGTGCCAGCAGTCCTACGGAGCGTCGGTACTATGGCTACACCTTC. It encodes CASSPTERRYYGYTF.

This clone turned up a few times. The chain joins TRBV19 to TRBJ2-7; no definite D call. Looked up from germline, CDR1 is LNHDA and CDR2 is SQIVND (reference sequence). Between the trimmed V and J ends, which lost 0 bases and 2 bases, there was a span of 5 bases. This CDR3 has 13 amino acids. The CDR3 sequence is CASSIEGTYEQYF. The CDR3 nucleotides are TGTGCCAGTAGTATAGAGGGAACCTACGAGCAGTACTTC.

The chain is built from TRBV5-1 and TRBJ2-1; 11 positions match TRBD1. Germline V gives CDR1 SGHRS, CDR2 YFSETQ. After removal of 4 bases from V and 8 bases from J, the junction contained 5 bases not matched to a gene. The CDR3 extends over 14 amino acids. CDR3: CASSQGTGGDEQFF. CDR3 DNA sequence: TGCGCCAGCAGCCAGGGGACAGGGGGAGATGAGCAGTTCTTC.

J is TRBJ1-2 and V is TRBV10-3; 10 bases fit TRBD1. The CDR3 is made up of 14 amino acids. V lost 2 bases, J lost 7 bases, and 4 bases stayed unmatched. Germline-derived CDR1 and CDR2 are ENHRY and SYGVKD. The CDR3 sequence is CAISEDRGRSGYTF. In nucleotides, the CDR3 is TGTGCCATCAGTGAGGACAGGGGGCGAAGTGGCTACACCTTC.

The V call is TRBV11-1, the J call TRBJ2-5; unclear D gene. The CDR3 is 13 amino acids. Looked up from germline, CDR1 is SGHAT and CDR2 is FQDESV (reference sequence). The ends were cut back, 1 base at V and 4 bases at J, with 7 bases in the middle. CDR3 in amino acids: CASSLERLETQYF. Written as DNA, the CDR3 is TGTGCCAGCAGCTTAGAGAGGCTAGAGACCCAGTACTTC.

The rearrangement links TRBV27 to TRBJ1-5, with D uncertain. Trimming stripped 8 bases from V and 5 bases from J, with 10 bases between. Germline CDR1 and CDR2: MNHEY and SMNVEV (reference sequence). CDR3 length: 12 residues. CDR3 amino acids: CASSPNYQPQHF. The CDR3 bases are TGTGCCAGCTCTCCAAACTATCAGCCCCAGCATTTT.

In its sample, this clone was seen a few times. The V and J genes are TRBV7-2 and TRBJ2-3; a weak D match, TRBD2 (6 bases). V lost 2 bases, J lost 6 bases, and 18 bases lay in between. Germline lookup yields CDR1 SGHTA and CDR2 FQGNSA. This CDR3 region has 16 residues. This chain's CDR3 is CASSLSYSLAQDTQYF. The CDR3, as DNA: TGTGCCAGCAGCTTAAGTTACTCACTAGCACAGGATACGCAGTATTTT.

The gene calls are TRBV6-4 and TRBJ1-4; D unresolved. The germline V gene has CDR1 MRHNA and CDR2 SNTAGT. This CDR3 spans 14 amino acids. V dropped 3 bases and J dropped 8 bases, with 13 bases sitting between them. The CDR3 nucleotides are TGTGCCAGCAGTGAATCGGGGATGGAGGAAAAACTGTTTTTT. This codes for CASSESGMEEKLFF.

V is TRBV5-6 and J is TRBJ2-3, with D uncertain. V was pared by 0 bases and J by 6 bases, with 11 bases between. From germline, CDR1 is SGHDT and CDR2 YYEEEE. This CDR3 is built from 14 residues. The CDR3 DNA is TGTGCCAGCAGCTTGGCGAAGGGTTTTGATACGCAGTATTTT. Its translation: CASSLAKGFDTQYF.